These 21 T cell receptor beta chains were sequenced from one sample in a study of blood T cell repertoires in COVID-19. TCRdb's copy holds only in-frame clones and misses some; the assay was immunoSEQ multiplex PCR. The sample comprises some 160,000 clones, 80% to 90% of which are singletons, and 3% to 4% rests with the top ten. The sequenced sample was peripheral blood. All receptors come from a woman between 65 and 79 years old with acute or convalescent COVID-19.

This chain uses TRBV7-8 with TRBJ1-1; D remains ambiguous. The germline V and J ends were trimmed by 1 base and 3 bases, with 6 bases remaining between them. The CDR3 is 13 amino acids. From germline, CDR1 is SGHVS and CDR2 FQNEAQ. CDR3 region: CASSLGEYTEAFF. In nucleotides, the CDR3 is TGTGCCAGCAGCTTAGGAGAGTACACTGAAGCTTTCTTT.

The chain couples TRBV7-9 to TRBJ2-7; weak D call: TRBD1 (6 bases). Germline CDR1 SEHNR, CDR2 FQNEAQ (reference sequence). Trimming cost V 2 bases and J 5 bases, with 16 bases left between them. The CDR3 covers 15 residues. DNA of the CDR3: TGTGCCAGCAGCTTAAGCCCCGGGACACCGGACGAGCAGTACTTC. This encodes CASSLSPGTPDEQYF.

The V gene is TRBV5-5, the J gene TRBJ1-2; TRBD1 aligns across 10 bases. CDR1 is SGHKS, CDR2 YYEKEE, per germline (reference sequence). Trimming took 0 bases from V and 4 from J; bases not matched to a gene: 3. The CDR3 covers 15 residues. Here the CDR3 DNA reads TGTGCCAGCAGCTTGGCGGGACAGGGGATCTATGGCTACACCTTC. Translating it yields CASSLAGQGIYGYTF.

The chain joins TRBV4-1 to TRBJ1-4; a possible D gene is TRBD1 (5 bases). The CDR3 contains 14 residues. Trimming stripped 1 base from V and 10 bases from J, with 13 bases between. Per the germline V gene, CDR1 is MGHRA and CDR2 is YSYEKL. CDR3 nucleotides: TGCGCCAGCAGCCAAGGGCAGGGAGGATTAAAACTGTTTTTT. Translating gives CASSQGQGGLKLFF.

The rearrangement joins TRBV10-3 to TRBJ1-3; a possible D gene is TRBD1 (6 bases). The CDR3 runs 14 residues. V lost 7 bases and J 0 bases, leaving 10 bases between the germline ends. Germline V gives CDR1 ENHRY, CDR2 SYGVKD. The CDR3 is CAITGTPSGNTIYF. Written as DNA, the CDR3 is TGTGCCATCACCGGGACACCCTCTGGAAACACCATATATTTT.

The CDR3 DNA sequence: TGTGCCAGCAGTTACGGGACAGCTGATGGCTACACCTTC. This gives the protein CASSYGTADGYTF. The rearrangement joins TRBV6-6 to TRBJ1-2; 7 bases align to TRBD1. Germline trimming cut 2 bases from V and 6 bases from J; bases unmatched to any gene: 3. The CDR3 totals 13 residues. Per germline, CDR1 MNHNY and CDR2 SVGAGI (reference sequence).

As for this clone: At one boundary the junction diverges from the germline segment, which might be a read error. This sequence joins TRBV7-9 and TRBJ2-7, with 9 nucleotides matching TRBD2. The CDR3 runs to 14 residues. Per germline, CDR1 SEHNR and CDR2 FQNEAQ (reference sequence). CDR3 DNA: TGTGCCAGCAGCCTAGCGGGACTCCTCTACGAGCAGTACTTC. Translated, it gives CASSLAGLLYEQYF.

The chain recombines TRBV6-6 with TRBJ1-5; D is undetermined. Germline V gives CDR1 MNHNY, CDR2 SVGAGI (reference sequence). The CDR3 loop spans 15 amino acids. V lost 4 bases and J 2 bases, leaving 12 bases between the germline ends. The CDR3 sequence is CASSLEGRGNQPQHF. The CDR3, as DNA: TGTGCCAGCAGTTTGGAGGGTAGGGGCAATCAGCCCCAGCATTTT.

The V and J genes are TRBV5-1 and TRBJ2-6, with 11 nucleotides matching TRBD1. This CDR3 has 17 amino acids. V shed 4 bases and J 0 bases; nucleotides not matched to a gene: 3. Germline values: CDR1 SGHRS, CDR2 YFSETQ. The CDR3 loop reads CASSEGQGGSGANVLTF. The DNA for the CDR3 is TGCGCCAGCAGCGAGGGACAGGGGGGCTCTGGGGCCAACGTCCTGACTTTC.

V is TRBV19 and J is TRBJ2-1; 10 nucleotides agree with TRBD1. The CDR3 spans 17 residues. V gave up 1 base and J gave up 6 bases; unmatched junction bases: 9. Per germline, CDR1 LNHDA and CDR2 SQIVND (reference sequence). Written as DNA, the CDR3 is TGTGCCAGTAGTATAGTGGTTGGGGACAGGGGTCGCAATGAGCAGTTCTTC. This gives the protein CASSIVVGDRGRNEQFF.

V usage is TRBV19 and J usage is TRBJ1-5, with D possibly matching TRBD1 (6 bases). Trimming removed 5 bases from V and 3 bases from J, with 11 bases in between. The CDR3 runs to 14 residues. Germline V lookup: CDR1 LNHDA, CDR2 SQIVND (reference sequence). The CDR3 reads CASSLWDTNQPQHF. Here the CDR3 DNA reads TGTGCCAGTAGTCTTTGGGACACCAATCAGCCCCAGCATTTT.

The V and J genes are TRBV7-2 and TRBJ2-1, with 9 bases fitting TRBD1. With 3 bases clipped from V and 6 bases from J, the junction kept 6 bases outside the gene matches. The CDR3 length is 15 residues. CDR1 and CDR2 from the germline V gene are SGHTA and FQGNSA. The CDR3 nucleotides are TGTGCCAGCAGCTTTACCGGGACAGGGTCCAATGAGCAGTTCTTC. It encodes CASSFTGTGSNEQFF.

In this sample, this clone turned up a few times. The chain recombines TRBV27 with TRBJ1-5, with 7 bases matching TRBD1. This CDR3 is built from 15 residues. Germline V gives CDR1 MNHEY, CDR2 SMNVEV (reference sequence). After removal of 6 bases from V and 0 bases from J, the junction contained 5 bases not matched to a gene. The CDR3 sequence: CASRAGTVSNQPQHF. The CDR3 bases are TGTGCCAGCAGGGCCGGGACAGTTAGCAATCAGCCCCAGCATTTT.

This chain links TRBV11-3 with TRBJ2-5, with no clear D. V lost 0 bases, J lost 1 base, and 6 bases lay in between. This CDR3 contains 14 residues. Germline V lookup: CDR1 SGHNT, CDR2 YENEEA. The CDR3 DNA reads as TGTGCCAGCAGCTTAGATAAGAGCCAAGAGACCCAGTACTTC. Its protein is CASSLDKSQETQYF.

This chain connects TRBV5-8 to TRBJ2-1; D is perhaps TRBD2 (7 bases). V was trimmed by 4 bases and J by 6 bases, leaving 17 bases between them. The CDR3 extends over 15 amino acids. Germline lookup yields CDR1 SGHTS and CDR2 YDEGEE. CDR3 bases: TGTGCCAGCAGCGTAGGACAGCCGGGGGGCAATGAGCAGTTCTTC. It encodes CASSVGQPGGNEQFF.

V gene TRBV5-1 combines with J gene TRBJ1-1; unclear D gene. The germline V gene has CDR1 SGHRS and CDR2 YFSETQ. The ends were cut back, 2 bases at V and 1 base at J, with 6 bases in the middle. The CDR3 runs 13 residues. CDR3 protein: CASSFQANTEAFF. The CDR3 bases are TGCGCCAGCAGCTTTCAGGCGAACACTGAAGCTTTCTTT.

The rearrangement uses TRBV28 and TRBJ1-5; the D gene is possibly TRBD1 (5 bases). CDR3 size: 12 residues. Germline CDR1 MDHEN, CDR2 SYDVKM. V shed 6 bases and J shed 5 bases, with 8 bases lying between them. CDR3 in DNA: TGTGCCAGCAGGCAGGGTTATCAGCCCCAGCATTTT. It yields the protein CASRQGYQPQHF.

The genes are TRBV29-1 and TRBJ1-4; no reliable D call. Germline CDR1 reads SQVTM; CDR2 reads ANQGSEA. V lost 5 bases and J lost 7, with 11 bases in between. This CDR3 contains 12 residues. CDR3 amino acids: CSVFSLGEKLFF. CDR3 nucleotide sequence: TGCAGCGTTTTTAGCTTGGGTGAAAAACTGTTTTTT.

A remark on this clone: This same CDR3 is encoded by further DNA sequences in the sample. The J gene is TRBJ1-2, the V gene TRBV2; D not resolved. V lost 4 bases, J lost 2 bases, and 8 bases lay in between. The CDR3 sequence is 13 residues long. Germline loops: CDR1 SNHLY, CDR2 FYNNEI. As DNA, the CDR3 is TGTGCCAGCAGTGTTGCAGGAAACTATGGCTACACCTTC. Encoded protein: CASSVAGNYGYTF.

The chain is built from TRBV6-4 and TRBJ2-3; 8 positions agree with TRBD1. Unmatched junction bases numbered 7, after V lost 6 bases and J lost 2 bases. The germline gives CDR1 MRHNA, CDR2 SNTAGT. The CDR3 consists of 15 residues. CDR3 DNA: TGTGCCAGCAGCGCCGGACAGGGATCCACAGATACGCAGTATTTT. It encodes CASSAGQGSTDTQYF.

The CDR3 protein is CASSLAGTKNYNEQFF. DNA of the CDR3: TGTGCCAGCAGTTTAGCCGGGACTAAGAACTACAATGAGCAGTTCTTC. This chain connects TRBV27 to TRBJ2-1; 7 positions agree with TRBD2. Germline values: CDR1 MNHEY, CDR2 SMNVEV (reference sequence). The V and J ends lost 2 bases and 3 bases, in that order; junction bases with no gene match: 7. The CDR3 runs 16 residues.